These 8 T cell receptor beta chains originate from one sample sequenced in a study of T cell repertoires in cytomegalovirus infection. TCRdb analysed the reads with MiXCR anew, one entry per CDR3 protein. The repertoire holds a few hundred thousand distinct CDR3 sequences, with 26% as singletons. The specimen was PBMCs. The receptors were gathered from a human donor in good health (CMV status not recorded). Some clones in this sample may be carry-over from other donors' samples.

The chain joins TRBV2 to TRBJ2-2; 8 bases match TRBD1. Germline V gene sequence: CDR1 SNHLY, CDR2 FYNNEI. Losses at the gene ends were 4 bases for V and 7 bases for J; bases not matched to a gene: 2. This CDR3 is built from 13 residues. The chain's CDR3 is CASSGQGHGELFF. CDR3 DNA: TGTGCCAGCAGTGGACAGGGGCACGGGGAGCTGTTTTTT. Using reference TRBV2 and TRBJ2-2 for the parts outside the CDR3, the full variable domain is EPEVTQTPSHQVTQMGQEVILRCVPISNHLYFYWYRQILGQKVEFLVSFYNNEISEKSEIFDDQFSVERPDGSNFTLKIRSTKLEDSAMYFCASSGQGHGELFFGEGSRLTVL.

V is TRBV10-3 and J is TRBJ1-4, with a tentative D call TRBD1 (6 bases). V was clipped by 10 bases and J by 0 bases, with 18 bases between them. Germline V gives CDR1 ENHRY, CDR2 SYGVKD. The CDR3 totals 16 residues. The CDR3 DNA reads as TGTGCCAGTGGGGGGGCAGGAAGTTCAACTAATGAAAAACTGTTTTTT. It encodes CASGGAGSSTNEKLFF.

This clonotype appeared a few times. The V and J genes are TRBV5-6 and TRBJ2-3; 7 bases match TRBD2. The junction had 8 bases not matched to a gene; V was cut back by 3 bases and J by 4 bases. The CDR3 loop spans 15 amino acids. Per the germline V gene, CDR1 is SGHDT and CDR2 is YYEEEE. The chain's CDR3 is CASSSGLVNADTQYF. The CDR3, as DNA: TGTGCCAGCAGCTCTGGACTAGTTAATGCAGATACGCAGTATTTT.

The chain couples TRBV6-5 to TRBJ2-3; maybe TRBD2 (6 bases). Germline lookup yields CDR1 MNHEY and CDR2 SVGAGI. The CDR3 contains 17 residues. Between the trimmed V and J ends, which lost 0 bases and 5 bases, there was a span of 18 bases. The CDR3 is CASSYSPGGPLIDTQYF. Here the CDR3 DNA reads TGTGCCAGCAGTTACTCCCCCGGGGGTCCCCTTATAGATACGCAGTATTTT.

The chain employs TRBV4-3 and TRBJ1-1, with D possibly matching TRBD1 (5 bases). Trimming cost V 0 bases and J 3 bases, with 11 bases left between them. CDR1 and CDR2 from the germline V gene are LGHNA and YSLEER. CDR3 length: 15 amino acids. CDR3 DNA sequence: TGCGCCAGCAGCCAAGAGGGACGGATACACACTGAAGCTTTCTTT. It codes for CASSQEGRIHTEAFF.

The table lists this clonotype with a few counts. The gene calls are TRBV20-1 and TRBJ2-7; D is possibly TRBD2 (5 bases). CDR3 length: 12 residues. Germline loops: CDR1 DFQATT, CDR2 SNEGSKA (reference sequence). This chain's CDR3 is CSTRADSYEQYF. In DNA, the CDR3 is TGCAGCACCAGAGCGGATTCCTACGAGCAGTACTTC.

This clonotype has ten or more counts. This chain joins TRBV7-2 and TRBJ1-5; D not certain. V shed 6 bases and J shed 3 bases, with 12 bases lying between them. From germline, CDR1 is SGHTA and CDR2 FQGNSA. The CDR3 spans 14 residues. This CDR3 is CASRIGRANQPQHF. The CDR3 nucleotides read TGTGCCAGCAGGATCGGACGGGCCAATCAGCCCCAGCATTTT.

The CDR3 reads CASSDLAGKSTDTQYF. CDR3 bases: TGTGCCAGCAGTGATTTGGCGGGTAAAAGCACAGATACGCAGTATTTT. This rearrangement joins TRBV2 to TRBJ2-3; TRBD2 might be the D (5 bases). Germline V lookup: CDR1 SNHLY, CDR2 FYNNEI. Trimming pared 3 bases from V and 0 bases from J, leaving 13 bases between. The CDR3 is made up of 16 amino acids.